The 29 T cell receptor beta chains below were found in one sample sequenced in a study of blood T cells in healthy people across ages. A second PCR, run for about 6 to 11 cycles, used a sample-barcoded 5' primer plus a J-beta primer mix. TCRdb re-derived calls from the 5' RACE reads in MiXCR, one entry per CDR3 protein. The top ten clones hold over 6.5% of a sample with around 1.5 million distinct CDR3 sequences, around 59% of them seen once. The sample was blood. These receptors came from a man aged 18 to 30 in good health.

This clonotype occurred once. V is TRBV29-1 and J is TRBJ2-5, with 10 nucleotides matching TRBD2. Germline V gene lookup returns CDR1 SQVTM and CDR2 ANQGSEA. J gave up 11 bases and V 3 bases, and 12 bases lay outside the gene matches. This CDR3 is built from 14 residues. CDR3: CSVEEMTSGSEQYF. The CDR3 DNA follows: TGCAGCGTTGAGGAAATGACTAGCGGGTCTGAGCAGTACTTC.

This clonotype was detected many times. The V call is TRBV5-1, the J call TRBJ2-1, with 7 bases aligning to TRBD1. From germline, CDR1 is SGHRS and CDR2 YFSETQ. The CDR3 has 16 amino acids. J gave up 5 bases and V 4 bases, and 12 bases lay outside the gene matches. CDR3 sequence (DNA): TGCGCCAGCAGCACCGGGACAGCCTCACGTGACAATGAGCAGTTCTTC. Translating gives CASSTGTASRDNEQFF. Full variable domain (remainder filled in from reference TRBV5-1 and TRBJ2-1): KAGVTQTPRYLIKTRGQQVTLSCSPISGHRSVSWYQQTPGQGLQFLFEYFSETQRNKGNFPGRFSGRQFSNSRSEMNVSTLELGDSALYLCASSTGTASRDNEQFFGPGTRLTVL.

V is TRBV4-1 and J is TRBJ2-1; 10 bases map to TRBD2. This CDR3 contains 15 residues. V lost 3 bases to trimming and J lost 7 bases; unmatched junction nucleotides: 6. Per the germline V gene, CDR1 is MGHRA and CDR2 is YSYEKL. The CDR3 is CASSHGLAVINEQFF. The CDR3 nucleotides read TGCGCCAGCAGCCACGGACTAGCGGTTATTAATGAGCAGTTCTTC.

This chain uses TRBV12-3 or TRBV12-4 with TRBJ2-4, with D perhaps matching TRBD1 (6 bases). The J call could be wrong; TRBJ2-5 is a better fit for the DNA end. The CDR3 extends over 15 amino acids. CDR3 protein: CASSFMRDNQETQYF. Written as DNA, the CDR3 is TGTGCCAGCAGTTTTATGAGGGACAACCAAGAGACCCAGTACTTC.

This clonotype was seen more than once but under ten times. The chain carries TRBV4-1 and TRBJ2-6; tentative D call: TRBD2 (5 bases). The V end lost 8 bases, the J end lost 2 bases, and 10 bases lay between the germline ends. There are 14 residues in the CDR3. Germline V gene sequence: CDR1 MGHRA, CDR2 YSYEKL. The CDR3: CASQDFTGANVLTF. CDR3 nucleotides: TGCGCCAGCCAGGACTTTACTGGGGCCAACGTCCTGACTTTC.

The sample holds a few counts of this clonotype. The CDR3 region is CASSQSPGQYSSGTQYF. CDR3 bases: TGCGCCAGCAGCCAAAGCCCGGGACAGTACAGTAGTGGGACCCAGTACTTC. The chain links TRBV4-1 to TRBJ2-5; 7 bases agree with TRBD1. There are 17 residues in the CDR3. Germline CDR1 and CDR2: MGHRA and YSYEKL. V was pared by 2 bases and J by 7 bases, with 16 bases of the junction left unmatched.

This chain joins TRBV20-1 and TRBJ2-1, with D uncertain. Per germline, CDR1 DFQATT and CDR2 SNEGSKA (reference sequence). Trimming took 0 bases from V and 5 from J, leaving 14 bases between them. The CDR3 contains 15 residues. The CDR3 here is CSARDPNPKHNEQFF. The CDR3 coding sequence is TGCAGTGCTAGAGATCCCAACCCCAAACACAATGAGCAGTTCTTC.

V and J are TRBV7-2 and TRBJ2-3, with no clear D. Germline-derived CDR1 and CDR2 are SGHTA and FQGNSA. With 1 base removed from V and 7 bases from J, the gap between germline ends came to 12 bases. The CDR3 extends over 14 amino acids. This CDR3 reads CASSLVLGTHTQYF. The CDR3 DNA reads as TGTGCCAGCAGCTTAGTACTGGGTACGCATACGCAGTATTTT.

The V gene is TRBV2, the J gene TRBJ2-7; no clear D gene. Trimming took 3 bases from V and 1 from J, leaving 7 bases between them. Germline V gene lookup returns CDR1 SNHLY and CDR2 FYNNEI. There are 13 residues in the CDR3. CDR3 sequence: CASSEYISYEQYF. The CDR3 nucleotides are TGTGCCAGCAGTGAGTATATTTCCTACGAGCAGTACTTC.

The gene calls are TRBV29-1 and TRBJ2-1; 7 bases align to TRBD2. Germline assignment: CDR1 SQVTM and CDR2 ANQGSEA. The CDR3 sequence is 12 residues long. The CDR3 spells CRFGRYYNEQFF. DNA for the CDR3: TGCAGATTCGGGAGGTACTACAATGAGCAGTTCTTC.

This clonotype was seen only a few times. The V gene is TRBV3-1, the J gene TRBJ1-2, with D tentatively TRBD1 (5 bases). CDR1 and CDR2 (germline): LGHDT, YNNKEL (reference sequence). The V and J ends lost 4 bases and 2 bases respectively, with 14 bases between them. The CDR3 consists of 15 residues. The CDR3 coding sequence is TGTGCCAGCAGCCTCCCCGGGACTACAAACTATGGCTACACCTTC. This sequence encodes CASSLPGTTNYGYTF. Full variable domain (remainder filled in from reference TRBV3-1 and TRBJ1-2): DTAVSQTPKYLVTQMGNDKSIKCEQNLGHDTMYWYKQDSKKFLKIMFSYNNKELIINETVPNRFSPKSPDKAHLNLHINSLELGDSAVYFCASSLPGTTNYGYTFGSGTRLTVV.

The rearrangement links TRBV6-5 to TRBJ1-5, with D possibly matching TRBD1 (5 bases). The CDR3 runs to 14 residues. V was pared by 6 bases and J by 4 bases, with 13 bases between. CDR1 is MNHEY, CDR2 SVGAGI, per germline. Written as DNA, the CDR3 is TGTGCCAGCAGCCCTCGACAGTTTAATCAGCCCCAGCATTTT. Residues: CASSPRQFNQPQHF.

This clonotype has just a few counts. The V gene is TRBV20-1, the J gene TRBJ2-6, with TRBD2 identical over 8 bases. V shed 6 bases and J 2 bases; nucleotides not matched to a gene: 12. The germline V gene has CDR1 DFQATT and CDR2 SNEGSKA (reference sequence). The CDR3 sequence is 17 residues long. The CDR3 coding sequence is TGCAGTGCCAACCCACCCAGCGGGAGTCCTGGGGCCAACGTCCTGACTTTC. Protein product: CSANPPSGSPGANVLTF.

The chain combines TRBV11-2 with TRBJ2-7, with 8 bases identical to TRBD2. Germline loops: CDR1 SGHAT, CDR2 FQNNGV. The CDR3 extends over 15 amino acids. V lost 2 bases, J lost 4 bases, and 7 bases stayed unmatched. CDR3 loop: CASSLTGTRRYEQYF. The CDR3 DNA reads as TGTGCCAGCAGCTTAACTGGGACTAGGCGGTACGAGCAGTACTTC.

The V call is TRBV20-1, the J call TRBJ1-2; D not certain. This CDR3 is built from 12 residues. Germline V gene data show CDR1 as DFQATT and CDR2 as SNEGSKA (reference sequence). V gave up 3 bases and J gave up 4 bases, with 9 bases separating them. In DNA form, the CDR3 reads TGCAGTGCTAGGATTGCAGTCTATGGCTACACCTTC. Protein sequence: CSARIAVYGYTF.

V is TRBV6-6 and J is TRBJ1-2, with D unclear. The length of the CDR3 is 16 residues. With 0 bases removed from V and 0 bases from J, the gap between germline ends came to 11 bases. Germline CDR1 MNHNY, CDR2 SVGAGI (reference sequence). CDR3 sequence reads: CASSYSRVGSNYGYTF. The CDR3 DNA reads as TGTGCCAGCAGTTACTCGAGGGTCGGATCTAACTATGGCTACACCTTC.

The rearrangement uses TRBV10-3 and TRBJ2-7; TRBD2 is a possible D gene (5 bases). The germline V gene has CDR1 ENHRY and CDR2 SYGVKD. The CDR3 sequence is 10 residues long. Between the trimmed V and J ends, which lost 11 bases and 5 bases, there was a span of 10 bases. As DNA, the CDR3 is TGTGCCGCTGGGAGTGACGAGCAGTACTTC. Its translation: CAAGSDEQYF.

This clonotype was counted only a few times. This chain joins TRBV5-5 and TRBJ2-1, with TRBD2 matching over 9 bases. V lost 4 bases and J lost 1; bases outside the gene matches: 3. In germline, CDR1 is SGHKS, CDR2 YYEKEE (reference sequence). This CDR3 has 15 amino acids. DNA of the CDR3: TGTGCCAGCAGCATTCTAGCGGGGTCCTACAATGAGCAGTTCTTC. This codes for CASSILAGSYNEQFF.

This chain uses TRBV18 with TRBJ1-4; D unclear. The CDR3 runs to 13 residues. The V end lost 5 bases, the J end lost 4 bases, and 8 bases lay between the germline ends. The germline gives CDR1 KGHSH, CDR2 LQKENI. The CDR3: CASSDGSNEKLFF. The CDR3 coding sequence is TGTGCCAGCTCAGACGGGAGTAATGAAAAACTGTTTTTT.

The table lists this clonotype with a count of one. The chain employs TRBV25-1 and TRBJ2-7; weak D call: TRBD2 (5 bases). Germline-derived CDR1 and CDR2 are MGHDK and SYGVNS. This CDR3 contains 14 residues. V lost 4 bases to trimming and J lost 5 bases, with 15 bases between them. CDR3 sequence reads: CASSASNRGNEQYF. The CDR3 DNA reads as TGTGCCAGCAGTGCCTCGAACCGGGGAAACGAGCAGTACTTC.

The chain links TRBV3-1 to TRBJ2-1; D remains ambiguous. This CDR3 has 15 residues. V lost 5 bases and J lost 8, with 19 bases in between. Per germline, CDR1 LGHDT and CDR2 YNNKEL (reference sequence). The CDR3 nucleotides are TGTGCCAGCAGCATTGCTATCGGCCTGCTCGATGAGCAGTTCTTC. It specifies CASSIAIGLLDEQFF.

The chain employs TRBV7-8 and TRBJ2-1; 7 bases line up with TRBD2. J was trimmed by 4 bases and V by 0 bases; bases with no gene match: 9. Germline CDR1 is SGHVS and CDR2 is FQNEAQ. CDR3 length: 17 residues. This CDR3 is CASSLALTGGGYNEQFF. As DNA, the CDR3 is TGTGCCAGCAGCTTAGCGCTAACGGGAGGTGGTTACAATGAGCAGTTCTTC.

V usage is TRBV21-1 and J usage is TRBJ2-5; the D call of TRBD2 is as the table states it, not checked on the DNA. The J call may not be correct, given that the DNA end is closer to TRBJ2-7. TRBV21-1 is recorded as a pseudogene. The CDR3 is 14 amino acids. CDR3 nucleotides: TGTGCCAGCCGCGGGCCGAACCTGAGATACGAGCAGTACTTC. Residues: CASRGPNLRYEQYF.

This clonotype was counted ten times or more. The genes are TRBV5-5 and TRBJ2-5; D not resolved. The CDR3 is 12 residues long. Germline assignment: CDR1 SGHKS and CDR2 YYEKEE (reference sequence). Trimming took 2 bases from V and 5 from J, leaving 7 bases between them. CDR3 sequence reads: CASSLDGETQYF. The CDR3 bases are TGTGCCAGCAGCTTAGACGGGGAGACCCAGTACTTC.

The CDR3 loop is CASSPNFPNTEAFF. CDR3 nucleotide sequence: TGTGCCAGCAGCCCCAACTTCCCAAACACTGAAGCTTTCTTT. The J gene is TRBJ1-1, the V gene TRBV3-1; D is ambiguous. Germline assignment: CDR1 LGHDT and CDR2 YNNKEL (reference sequence). The CDR3 sequence is 14 residues long. V lost 4 bases and J 2 bases, leaving 11 bases between the germline ends.

The genes are TRBV11-2 and TRBJ2-1, with a tentative D call TRBD1 (6 bases). Germline V gene sequence: CDR1 SGHAT, CDR2 FQNNGV. V was trimmed by 5 bases and J by 3 bases, leaving 11 bases between them. This CDR3 contains 14 residues. The CDR3 protein is CASSRDNRYNEQFF. The DNA of the CDR3 is TGTGCCAGCAGCCGGGACAACCGCTACAATGAGCAGTTCTTC. Based on the CDR3 plus reference TRBV11-2 and TRBJ2-1, the full variable domain is EAGVAQSPRYKIIEKRQSVAFWCNPISGHATLYWYQQILGQGPKLLIQFQNNGVVDDSQLPKDRFSAERLKGVDSTLKIQPAKLEDSAVYLCASSRDNRYNEQFFGPGTRLTVL.

The chain has TRBV6-1 and TRBJ1-5; D remains unclear. CDR1 is MNHNS and CDR2 is SASEGT in the germline V gene. V was clipped by 4 bases and J by 2 bases, with 6 bases between them. The CDR3 is 13 amino acids. The CDR3 coding sequence is TGTGCCAGCAGTGGTGAGCGCAATCAGCCCCAGCATTTT. This translates into CASSGERNQPQHF.

The CDR3 reads CASSTPGTITDTQYF. The CDR3 region has the DNA TGTGCCAGCAGCACCCCCGGGACCATCACAGATACGCAGTATTTT. The V gene is TRBV7-8, the J gene TRBJ2-3, with D perhaps given as TRBD1 or TRBD2 (5 bases each). This CDR3 is 15 amino acids long. V was pared by 5 bases and J by 2 bases, with 14 bases between. Germline CDR1 reads SGHVS; CDR2 reads FQNEAQ.

This chain joins TRBV14 and TRBJ2-4; no definite D call. The end of the DNA aligns better with TRBJ2-7, so the J call may be wrong. The CDR3 consists of 15 residues. Germline CDR1 SGHDN, CDR2 FVKESK. The CDR3 region is CASSHSTSSGYEQYF. The CDR3 nucleotides are TGTGCCAGCAGCCACTCGACAAGTTCGGGCTACGAGCAGTACTTC.